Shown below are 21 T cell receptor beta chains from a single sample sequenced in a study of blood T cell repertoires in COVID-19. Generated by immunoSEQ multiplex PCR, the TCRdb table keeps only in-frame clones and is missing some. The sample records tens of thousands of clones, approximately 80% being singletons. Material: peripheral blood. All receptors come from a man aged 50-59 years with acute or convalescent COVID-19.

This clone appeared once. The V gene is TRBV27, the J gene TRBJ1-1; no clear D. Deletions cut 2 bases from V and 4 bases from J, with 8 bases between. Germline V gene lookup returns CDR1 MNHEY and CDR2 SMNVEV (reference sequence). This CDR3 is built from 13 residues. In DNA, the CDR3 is TGTGCCAGCAGTTTACCGGGGATCACTGAAGCTTTCTTT. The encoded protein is CASSLPGITEAFF.

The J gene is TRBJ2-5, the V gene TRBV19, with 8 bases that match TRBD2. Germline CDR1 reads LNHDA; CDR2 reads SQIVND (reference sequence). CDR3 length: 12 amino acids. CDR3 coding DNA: TGTGCTACCGGGTCACCCGGGGGGGCCCAGTACTTC. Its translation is CATGSPGGAQYF.

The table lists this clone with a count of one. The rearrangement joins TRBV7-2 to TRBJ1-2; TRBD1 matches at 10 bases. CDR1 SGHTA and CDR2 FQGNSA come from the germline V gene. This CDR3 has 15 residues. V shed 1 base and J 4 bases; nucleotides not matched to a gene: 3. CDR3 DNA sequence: TGTGCCAGCAGCTTAGGACAGGGGGCAGTCTATGGCTACACCTTC. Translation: CASSLGQGAVYGYTF. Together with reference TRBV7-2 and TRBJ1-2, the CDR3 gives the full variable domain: GAGVSQSPSNKVTEKGKDVELRCDPISGHTALYWYRQSLGQGLEFLIYFQGNSAPDKSGLPSDRFSAERTGGSVSTLTIQRTQQEDSAVYLCASSLGQGAVYGYTFGSGTRLTVV.

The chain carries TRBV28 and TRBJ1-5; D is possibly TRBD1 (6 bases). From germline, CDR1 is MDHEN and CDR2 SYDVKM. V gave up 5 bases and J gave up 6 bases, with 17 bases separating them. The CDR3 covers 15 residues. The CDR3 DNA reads TGTGCCAGCAGTCAACTGGACAGTTTGATTCAGCCCCAGCATTTT. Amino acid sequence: CASSQLDSLIQPQHF.

The chain's CDR3 is CASSKERTVAGGFSGNTIYF. The CDR3 region has the DNA TGTGCCAGCAGCAAAGAGAGGACGGTGGCGGGGGGGTTCTCTGGAAACACCATATATTTT. This chain joins TRBV21-1 and TRBJ1-3. TRBV21-1 is a recognized pseudogene. CDR3 size: 20 residues.

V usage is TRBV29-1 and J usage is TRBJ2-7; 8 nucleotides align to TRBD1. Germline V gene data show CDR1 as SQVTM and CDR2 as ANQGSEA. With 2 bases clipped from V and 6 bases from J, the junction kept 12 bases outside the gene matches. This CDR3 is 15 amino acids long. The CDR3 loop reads CSVETTGDLFPEQYF. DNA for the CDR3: TGCAGCGTTGAAACGACAGGGGACCTTTTTCCCGAGCAGTACTTC.

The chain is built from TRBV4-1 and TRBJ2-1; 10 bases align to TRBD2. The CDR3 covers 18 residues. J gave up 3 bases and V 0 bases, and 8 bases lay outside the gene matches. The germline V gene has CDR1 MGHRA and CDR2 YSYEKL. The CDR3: CASSQDGLAGDLYNEQFF. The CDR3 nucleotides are TGCGCCAGCAGCCAAGATGGGCTAGCGGGAGACCTCTACAATGAGCAGTTCTTC.

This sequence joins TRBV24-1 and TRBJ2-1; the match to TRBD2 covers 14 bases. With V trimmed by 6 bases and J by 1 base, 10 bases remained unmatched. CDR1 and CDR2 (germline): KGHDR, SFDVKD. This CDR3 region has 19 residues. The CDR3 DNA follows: TGTGCCACCAGTCTGTCCGGGACTAGCGGGAGTAGATCCTACAATGAGCAGTTCTTC. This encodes CATSLSGTSGSRSYNEQFF.

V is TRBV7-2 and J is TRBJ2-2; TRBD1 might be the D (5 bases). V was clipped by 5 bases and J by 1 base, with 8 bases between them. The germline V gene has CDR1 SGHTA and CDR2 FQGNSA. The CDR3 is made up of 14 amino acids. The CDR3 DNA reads TGTGCCAGCAGCCCCCAGGGGAACACCGGGGAGCTGTTTTTT. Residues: CASSPQGNTGELFF.

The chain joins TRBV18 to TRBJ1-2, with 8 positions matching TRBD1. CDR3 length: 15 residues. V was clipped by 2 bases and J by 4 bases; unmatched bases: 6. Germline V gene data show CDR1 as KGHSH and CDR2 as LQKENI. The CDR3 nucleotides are TGTGCCAGCTCACCATCAGGGGGCGGTGGCTATGGCTACACCTTC. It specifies CASSPSGGGGYGYTF.

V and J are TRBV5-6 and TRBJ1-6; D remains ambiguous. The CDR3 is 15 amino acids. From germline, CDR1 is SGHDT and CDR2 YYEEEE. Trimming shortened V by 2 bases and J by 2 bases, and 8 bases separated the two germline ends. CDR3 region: CASSFSAAYNSPLHF. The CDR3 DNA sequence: TGTGCCAGCAGCTTTTCTGCAGCCTATAATTCACCCCTCCACTTT.

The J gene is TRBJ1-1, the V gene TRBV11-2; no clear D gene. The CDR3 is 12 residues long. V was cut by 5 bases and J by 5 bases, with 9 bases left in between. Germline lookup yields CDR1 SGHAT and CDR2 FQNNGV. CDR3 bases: TGTGCCAGCAGCCGGGATCGGACTGAAGCTTTCTTT. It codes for CASSRDRTEAFF.

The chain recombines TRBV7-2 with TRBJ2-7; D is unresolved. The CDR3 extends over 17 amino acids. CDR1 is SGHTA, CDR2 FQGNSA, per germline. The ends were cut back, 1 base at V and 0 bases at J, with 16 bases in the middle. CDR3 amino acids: CASSLGRSTRSSYEQYF. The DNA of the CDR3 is TGTGCCAGCAGCTTAGGAAGGAGTACACGAAGCTCCTACGAGCAGTACTTC.

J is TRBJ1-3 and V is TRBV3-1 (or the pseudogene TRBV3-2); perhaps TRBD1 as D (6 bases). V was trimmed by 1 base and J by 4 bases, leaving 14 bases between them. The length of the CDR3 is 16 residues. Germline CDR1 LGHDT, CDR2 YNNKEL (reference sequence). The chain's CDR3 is CASSQAPGVSGNTIYF. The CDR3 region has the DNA TGTGCCAGCAGCCAAGCGCCAGGGGTATCGGGAAACACCATATATTTT.

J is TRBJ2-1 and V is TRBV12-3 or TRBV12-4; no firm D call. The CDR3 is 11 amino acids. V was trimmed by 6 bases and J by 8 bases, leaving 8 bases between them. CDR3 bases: TGTGCCAGCAGGTTCGTAGATGAGCAGTTCTTC. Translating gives CASRFVDEQFF.

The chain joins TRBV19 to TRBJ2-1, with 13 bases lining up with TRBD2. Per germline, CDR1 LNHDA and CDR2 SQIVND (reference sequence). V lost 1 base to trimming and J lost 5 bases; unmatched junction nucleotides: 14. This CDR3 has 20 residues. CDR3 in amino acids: CASSIGTVRGLAGRNNEQFF. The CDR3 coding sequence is TGTGCCAGTAGTATAGGGACAGTACGGGGACTAGCGGGAAGGAACAATGAGCAGTTCTTC.

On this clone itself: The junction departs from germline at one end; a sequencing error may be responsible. CDR3 in amino acids: CSATLRIF. The DNA of the CDR3 is TGCAGTGCTACCCTACGAATCTTT. This chain connects TRBV20-1 to TRBJ1-1, with D hard to call. Germline CDR1 reads DFQATT; CDR2 reads SNEGSKA (reference sequence). The CDR3 consists of 8 residues.

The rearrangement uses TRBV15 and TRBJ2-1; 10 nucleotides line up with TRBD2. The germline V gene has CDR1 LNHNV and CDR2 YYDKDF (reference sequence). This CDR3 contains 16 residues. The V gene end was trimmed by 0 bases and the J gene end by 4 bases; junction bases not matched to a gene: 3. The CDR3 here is CATSRDRAGGYNEQFF. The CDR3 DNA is TGTGCCACCAGCAGAGATCGAGCGGGGGGGTACAATGAGCAGTTCTTC.

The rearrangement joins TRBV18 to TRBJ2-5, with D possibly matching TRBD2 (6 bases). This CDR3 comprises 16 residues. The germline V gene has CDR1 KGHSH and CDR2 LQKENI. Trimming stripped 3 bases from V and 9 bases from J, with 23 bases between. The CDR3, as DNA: TGTGCCAGCTCACCGGGGGTAGCGGCAGTTCACACGGCCCAGTACTTC. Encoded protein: CASSPGVAAVHTAQYF. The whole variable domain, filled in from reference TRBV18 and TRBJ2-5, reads NAGVMQNPRHLVRRRGQEARLRCSPMKGHSHVYWYRQLPEEGLKFMVYLQKENIIDESGMPKERFSAEFPKEGPSILRIQQVVRGDSAAYFCASSPGVAAVHTAQYFGPGTRLLVL.

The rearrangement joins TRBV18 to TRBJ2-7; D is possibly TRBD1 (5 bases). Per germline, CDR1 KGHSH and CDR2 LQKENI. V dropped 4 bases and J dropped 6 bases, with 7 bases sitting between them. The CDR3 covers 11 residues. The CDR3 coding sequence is TGTGCCAGCTCACAGGGGCCCGAGCAGTACTTC. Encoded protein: CASSQGPEQYF.

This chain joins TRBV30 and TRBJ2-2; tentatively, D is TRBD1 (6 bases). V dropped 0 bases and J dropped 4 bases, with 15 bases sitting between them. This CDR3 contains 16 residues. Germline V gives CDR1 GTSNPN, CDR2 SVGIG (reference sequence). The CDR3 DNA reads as TGTGCCTGGAGTGTACCCCCAGGGGCGGGCACCGGGGAGCTGTTTTTT. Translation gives CAWSVPPGAGTGELFF.